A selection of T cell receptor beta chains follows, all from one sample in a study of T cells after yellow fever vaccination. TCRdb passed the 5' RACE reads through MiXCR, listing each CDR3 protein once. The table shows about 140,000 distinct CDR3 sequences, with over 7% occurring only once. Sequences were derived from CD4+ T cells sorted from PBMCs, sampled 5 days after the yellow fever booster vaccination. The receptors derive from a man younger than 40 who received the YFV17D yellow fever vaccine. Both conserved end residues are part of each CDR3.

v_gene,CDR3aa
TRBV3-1,CASSRRVAGGQETQYF
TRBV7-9,CASGVKGEKLFF
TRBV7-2,CASSLSTTGSGANVLTF
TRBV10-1,CASSEGGTDTQYF
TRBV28,CASNKPKGHFYEQYF
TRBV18,CASSQVAGNEQFF
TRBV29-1,CSVEEGQGYYNEQFF
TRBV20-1,CCASMTSENTDTQYF
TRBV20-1,CSAGQGNNEQFF
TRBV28,CASSFARDSGRANEQFF
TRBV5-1,CASSTGQIQETQYF
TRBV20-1,CSARGLAGPSGDEQYF
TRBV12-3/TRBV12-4,CASCSFWTSSFSGANVLTF
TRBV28,CASRVRDGENIQYF
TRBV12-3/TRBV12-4,CASSFSGRRNQETQYF
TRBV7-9,CASSLSFQNQETQYF
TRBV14,CASSLVPASYNEQFF
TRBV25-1,CASSLNNYGYTF
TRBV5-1,CASSWGHTNTEAFF
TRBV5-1,CASSLGGEGYEQYF
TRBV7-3,CASSQLTLLAFF
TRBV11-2,CASRIPGLAGVEQYF
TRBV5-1,CASSSGMLGRTDTQYF
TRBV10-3,CATDNSGTRETQYF
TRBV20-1,CSATDRVYNEQFF
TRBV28,CASSSFSGRDTQYF
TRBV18,CASSPSGTGELFF
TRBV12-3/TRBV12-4,CASSFGGSARDTQYF
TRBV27,CASSLSLNTEAFF
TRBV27,CASSTAGQGFFNQPQHF
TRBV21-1,CASSNPTSGSGNSYEQYF
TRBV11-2,CASSLDLMQGASQETQYF
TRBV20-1,CSASWTSGRFGNEQYF
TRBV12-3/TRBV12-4,CASGLGGDTQYF
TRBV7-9,CASSPVSGRGFYEQYF
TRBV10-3,CAISKGQGVSNQPQHF
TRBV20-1,CSARIAGALQETQYF
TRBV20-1,CSAPGTSGKDEQFF
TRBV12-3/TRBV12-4,CASTGTSRETQYF
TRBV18,CASSPPEVLGKNIQYF
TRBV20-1,CSAEAGTELTQYF
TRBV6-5,CASSYYRQGGEQYF
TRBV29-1,CSVAADRLAKNIQYF
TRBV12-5,CASGLGPNEQFF
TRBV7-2,CASRSSGATSLTGELFF